This TCR beta chain is drawn from a study of T cell repertoires in aging, cancer and after chemotherapy. In the study overall: Donor ages fell into six groups from 30 or younger up to 70 or older.

Of note for this clonotype: The antigen remains undetermined.

Germline V lookup: CDR1 SGHRS, CDR2 YFSETQ. The ends were cut back, 0 bases at V and 8 bases at J, with 11 bases in the middle. The CDR3 has 13 residues. Multiplex touch-down PCR with TRB-A/B primers amplified rearranged V-D-J TRB sequences. In TCRdb, the multiplex PCR reads were re-called with MiXCR into one record per CDR3 protein. The top ten clones hold around 11% of a sample with fewer than 9,000 distinct CDR3 sequences, about 33% of them seen once. TCR beta rearrangements were amplified from peripheral blood genomic DNA. Study observations and caveats: In healthy donors, age-related TCR diversity loss mainly reflected lost richness.

The specimen sequenced was blood. The chain uses TRBV5-1 and TRBJ1-2, with D possibly matching TRBD1 (6 bases). The TCR comes from a human donor in good health. The CDR3 bases are TGCGCCAGCAGCTTGGGCGGACAGCGCGGCTACACCTTC. It yields the protein CASSLGGQRGYTF.